The entry below describes one T cell receptor beta chain. Its antigen is unidentified. TCRdb re-called the reads through MiXCR, storing one row per CDR3 protein. There are just over 450,000 distinct CDR3 sequences in the sample; approximately 46% occur only once, and 40% to 50% lies in the top ten. This sample is part of a study of T cell repertoires in cytomegalovirus infection. CDR1 is MNHNY and CDR2 is SVGAGI in the germline V gene (reference sequence). Trimming removed 4 bases from V and 4 bases from J; junction bases left unmatched: 6. The CDR3 length is 14 residues. Sequences were derived from cultured PBMCs, sampled from culture after CMV antigen stimulation. The rearrangement links TRBV6-6 to TRBJ2-7, with 8 bases matching TRBD2. The origin of this receptor is a human donor in good health (CMV status not recorded). Some clones in this sample may be carry-over from other donors' samples. The DNA for the CDR3 is TGTGCCAGCAGTTCTCCGGGAGGGCCTTACGAGCAGTACTTC. This encodes CASSSPGGPYEQYF.